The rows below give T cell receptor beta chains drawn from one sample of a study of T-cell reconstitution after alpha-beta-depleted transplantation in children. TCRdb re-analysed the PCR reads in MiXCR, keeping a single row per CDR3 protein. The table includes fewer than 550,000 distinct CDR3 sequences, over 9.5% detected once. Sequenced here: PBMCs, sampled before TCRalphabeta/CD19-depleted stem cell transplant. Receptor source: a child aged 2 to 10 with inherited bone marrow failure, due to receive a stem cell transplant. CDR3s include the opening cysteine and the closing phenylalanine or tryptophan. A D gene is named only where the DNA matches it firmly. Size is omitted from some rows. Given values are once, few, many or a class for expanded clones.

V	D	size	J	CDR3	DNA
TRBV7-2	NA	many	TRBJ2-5	CASSQQGAQYF	TGTGCCAGCAGCCAACAAGGGGCCCAGTACTTC
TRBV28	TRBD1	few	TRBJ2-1	CASTQFSGQGFINEQFF	TGTGCCAGCACCCAATTTTCGGGACAGGGATTTATCAATGAGCAGTTCTTC
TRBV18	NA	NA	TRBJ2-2	CASPISRAENTGELFF	TGTGCCAGCCCGATCTCAAGGGCGGAAAACACCGGGGAGCTGTTTTTT
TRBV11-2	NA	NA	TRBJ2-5	CASSLWGAGETQYF	TGTGCCAGCAGCCTGTGGGGGGCCGGGGAGACCCAGTACTTC
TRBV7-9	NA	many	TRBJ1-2	CASSLRQAHYGYTF	TGTGCCAGCAGCCTCCGACAGGCTCACTATGGCTACACCTTC
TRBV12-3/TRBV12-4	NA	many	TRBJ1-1	CASSLGGKAFF	TGTGCCAGCAGTTTGGGGGGGAAAGCTTTCTTT
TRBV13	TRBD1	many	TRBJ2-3	CASSLRGGAADTQYF	TGTGCCAGCAGCTTACGAGGGGGCGCGGCAGATACGCAGTATTTT
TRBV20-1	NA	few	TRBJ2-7	CSVKWGGSSVYEQYF	TGCAGTGTAAAATGGGGCGGGTCTAGTGTCTACGAGCAGTACTTC
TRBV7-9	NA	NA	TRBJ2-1	CASSPSAGSYNEQFF	TGTGCCAGCAGCCCATCCGCCGGCTCCTACAATGAGCAGTTCTTC
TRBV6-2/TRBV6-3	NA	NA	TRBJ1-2	CASSQTGIYGYTF	TGTGCCAGCAGTCAGACAGGCATCTATGGCTACACCTTC
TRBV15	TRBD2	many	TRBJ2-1	CATSGLRGDEQFF	TGTGCCACCAGCGGATTGCGGGGGGATGAGCAGTTCTTC
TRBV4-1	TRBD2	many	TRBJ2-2	CASSQYTGLAGNTGELFF	TGCGCCAGCAGCCAATATACCGGACTAGCGGGAAACACCGGGGAGCTGTTTTTT
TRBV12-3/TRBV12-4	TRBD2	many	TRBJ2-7	CASSPSGIYEQYF	TGTGCCAGCTCTCCTAGCGGGATCTACGAGCAGTACTTC
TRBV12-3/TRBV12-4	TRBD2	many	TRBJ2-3	CASSGTSGDTQYF	TGTGCCAGCAGCGGGACTAGCGGAGATACGCAGTATTTT
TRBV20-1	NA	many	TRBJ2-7	CSASPSGGSEQYF	TGCAGTGCCAGCCCGAGTGGGGGCTCCGAGCAGTACTTC
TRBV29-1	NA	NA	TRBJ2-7	CSVARGSTYEQYF	TGCAGCGTTGCCCGGGGGAGCACCTACGAGCAGTACTTC
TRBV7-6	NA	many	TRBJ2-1	CASTLRPSYNEQFF	TGTGCCAGCACCCTACGTCCCTCCTACAATGAGCAGTTCTTC
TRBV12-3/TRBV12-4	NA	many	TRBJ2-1	CASRTSYEQFF	TGTGCCAGCAGGACCTCGTATGAGCAGTTCTTC
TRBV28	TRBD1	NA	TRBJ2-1	CASSLSGQGNEQFF	TGTGCCAGCAGTTTATCGGGACAGGGCAATGAGCAGTTCTTC
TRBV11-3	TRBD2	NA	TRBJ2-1	CASSAQTSGSSYNEQFF	TGTGCCAGCAGCGCCCAGACTAGCGGGAGCTCCTACAATGAGCAGTTCTTC
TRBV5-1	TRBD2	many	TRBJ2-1	CASSQEPAGGYNEQFF	TGCGCCAGCTCTCAAGAACCAGCGGGAGGGTACAATGAGCAGTTCTTC
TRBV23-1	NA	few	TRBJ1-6	CASSRQPYNSPLHF	TGCGCCAGCAGTCGCCAGCCTTATAATTCACCCCTCCACTTT